This T cell receptor beta chain appears in the sequencing data of a study of regulatory T cells in long-lasting Graves disease (dated by TCRdb to 2020 to 2022). Concerning the study at large: Persistent Graves' disease was defined as antithyroid drug treatment for over 5 years with persistently positive TSH receptor autoantibodies. This study used TCR sequencing and RNA sequencing of peripheral blood to compare persistent Graves' disease patients against newly diagnosed Graves' disease patients. Persistent Graves' disease patients in the clinical cohort had taken antithyroid drugs for about 10.3 years on average. TCR sequencing covered about 13 persistent and around 20 newly diagnosed Graves' disease patients, 33 samples in total. The study took place in China and was registered as a clinical trial.

On this clonotype itself: It has no known antigen specificity. This may be a read error: a much more frequent sequence differs by one nucleotide.

From the cysteine through the phenylalanine, the CDR3 covers 13 amino acids. The CDR3 DNA has 39 bases and is translated from base 1. V lost 6 bases and J lost 3 bases; the stretch between them is 12 bases long. CDR1 and CDR2, looked up from the germline V gene, are MNHNS and SASEGT. The sample's time point label is to be understood as: persistent/refractory GD, antithyroid drugs over 5 years with positive TRAb. RNA was extracted from PBMCs in TRIzol for both TCR sequencing and RNA sequencing. The diagnosis of Graves' disease was made according to American Thyroid Association guidelines. Patients were recruited from an endocrinology department in Xi'an, China. Each patient gave 7.5 to 10 milliliters of peripheral blood, collected in an EDTA anticoagulant tube. Ficoll Paque Plus density gradient separation was used to isolate PBMCs, and no additional T cell sorting was done. An Agilent 2100 Bioanalyzer and agarose gel were used to check RNA quality, while a NanoDrop 2000 measured RNA concentration.

Study-level results and caveats: Patients with persistent disease shared more public clonotypes (about 2,500) than newly diagnosed patients did (966). Peripheral blood alone was examined, since thyroid tissue, which constituted the primary lesion, could not be accessed. TRBV28, TRBJ1-2 and TRBJ2-5 were preferentially used in persistent disease, while TRBV20-1 and TRBJ2-1 were favored in newly diagnosed disease. Lower TCR Shannon entropy and fewer highly expanded clones were observed in persistent Graves' disease patients than in newly diagnosed patients, which suggested clonal expansion. Sequencing and analysis were restricted to the TCR beta chain. The authors acknowledged the small sample size as a limitation that may reduce accuracy.

Library preparation used multiplex PCR. The listed sequencing device is Illumina HiSeq 4000. To build TCR beta libraries, CDR3 regions were amplified by Arm-PCR using iRepertoire HTBI primers. Before sequencing, the PCR products went through gel purification. The published analysis was carried out like this. A total of 62 TRBV and some 15 TRBJ segments were identified across samples and were used for gene usage analysis of CDR3 amino acid clonotypes. COPE and FqMerger were used to merge the filtered high-quality paired reads into contigs. BLAST was used to align contigs to the IMGT TRBV, TRBD and TRBJ reference genes, and CDR3 was defined following IMGT. Any clonotype with a frequency above 0.1% was classified as a highly expanded clone. Shannon entropy served as the measure of repertoire diversity, while the Gini coefficient captured V-J evenness. Clonotypes shared by more than one individual were considered public. The public reads were run again by TCRdb, first through fastp at Q25 and then through MiXCR, and only productive beta chains were kept. Each CDR3 protein gets just one entry, which takes the most common genes and DNA from the rows behind it. Clone size and V and J calls follow TCRdb, not the original study. The sample data list hundreds of thousands of distinct CDR3 sequences, and roughly 21% of these were observed just once. The top ten constitute over 25% of the sample.

This receptor was taken from a female donor with Graves disease. The rearranged chain carries TRBV6-1 and TRBJ2-7; the D gene remains uncertain. The input for sequencing was peripheral blood mononuclear cells (PBMCs), taken when the disease was refractory, from a patient treated with antithyroid drugs. Here the CDR3 is given as CASSPPGLYEQYF. The DNA is TGTGCCAGCAGCCCCCCGGGCCTCTACGAGCAGTACTTC.